This TCR beta chain was found in a study of shared clonotypes between healthy human individuals. Study-wide results and limits: Clonotype sharing among donors was expected to depend on sequencing depth.

The deep-level immunoSEQ assay was used. Source study methods: Quality scores were absent from the junction-only immunoSEQ sequences, so filtering differed. Data came from immunoSEQ multiplex PCR; TCRdb stores just in-frame clones and leaves some out. The V and J calls and clone size are taken from that table; D and trimming were inferred from the DNA. The data show about 470,000 clones, roughly 80% seen once. With respect to this clone: Antigen unknown.

The ends lost 3 bases at V and 4 bases at J; junction bases unmatched: 2. In germline, CDR1 is SGDLS, CDR2 YYNGEE. The CDR3 runs to 14 residues. The V gene is TRBV9, the J gene TRBJ2-3; 10 bases fit TRBD1. The specimen was PBMCs. This clonotype was sampled from a woman between 40 and 50 years old in good health. Some clones in this sample may be carry-over from other donors' samples. Here the CDR3 reads CASSGQGAADTQYF. Written as DNA, the CDR3 is TGTGCCAGCAGCGGACAGGGGGCGGCAGATACGCAGTATTTT.